These 5 T cell receptor beta chains originate from one sample sequenced in a study of T cells expressing NK-cell markers. One entry per CDR3 protein, without DNA, is what TCRdb gives after re-calling the 5' RACE reads. With approximately 170,000 distinct CDR3 sequences in the sample, the ten largest clones hold 20%. Sequenced: blood T cells: a sorted CD56 or NKG2C T cell subset, CD4+ or CD8+ T cells, or bulk PBMC T cells (not recorded which). The receptors were sampled from a man aged 18-70 years in good health.

This sequence joins TRBV3-1 and TRBJ1-2; TCRdb lists TRBD1, though no DNA is available to test this call. Germline V gene sequence: CDR1 LGHDT, CDR2 YNNKEL (reference sequence). The CDR3 sequence is 17 residues long. The CDR3 protein is CASSPRDGGAFVYGYTF.

This chain links TRBV6-4 with TRBJ1-5; TCRdb's D call of TRBD1 is untestable without DNA. Germline V lookup: CDR1 MRHNA, CDR2 SNTAGT. CDR3 size: 17 residues. The CDR3 spells CASKDGLDSYSNQPQHF.

The genes are TRBV27 and TRBJ2-5. Germline V lookup: CDR1 MNHEY, CDR2 SMNVEV (reference sequence). CDR3 length: 14 residues. The CDR3 loop is CASSPFQSWETQYF.

The V call is TRBV7-9, the J call TRBJ1-5; TCRdb reports TRBD1, a call that lacks DNA to check it against. The CDR3 totals 14 residues. Germline V gene sequence: CDR1 SEHNR, CDR2 FQNEAQ (reference sequence). The CDR3 sequence is CASQGGGSNQPQHF.

The chain employs TRBV9 and TRBJ2-2. Germline-derived CDR1 and CDR2 are SGDLS and YYNGEE. The CDR3 sequence is 16 residues long. The CDR3 is CASSVGGFDATGELFF.